This T cell receptor beta chain comes out of a study of blood T cell repertoires in COVID-19. On the study more broadly: The origin of the acute and convalescent COVID-19 samples was the United States, Italy and Spain.

Per the original data handling: How many nucleated cells were present was estimated from reference gene primer amplification. Libraries were prepared by immunoSEQ multiplex PCR; TCRdb keeps only in-frame clonotypes and omits some of them. That table gives V, J and clone size, and the DNA gave D and trimming. This sample carries fewer than 450,000 clones, 88% of them seen once, and the ten largest clones take over 9.5%. Enrolment of Seattle patients took place during active infection, and they were followed longitudinally. The germline CDR1 and CDR2 sequences are MNHEY and SMNVEV (reference sequence). The CDR3 totals 15 residues. V dropped 5 bases and J dropped 6; count of bases not matched to a gene: 13.

The rearrangement joins TRBV27 to TRBJ2-7; 7 positions match TRBD2. This receptor was obtained from a woman aged 50 to 60 with COVID-19, enrolled during active disease. The sequencing sample was made of peripheral blood. CDR3 sequence: CASSIWTAGGGEQYF. The CDR3 DNA is TGTGCCAGCAGTATCTGGACCGCCGGCGGGGGCGAGCAGTACTTC.